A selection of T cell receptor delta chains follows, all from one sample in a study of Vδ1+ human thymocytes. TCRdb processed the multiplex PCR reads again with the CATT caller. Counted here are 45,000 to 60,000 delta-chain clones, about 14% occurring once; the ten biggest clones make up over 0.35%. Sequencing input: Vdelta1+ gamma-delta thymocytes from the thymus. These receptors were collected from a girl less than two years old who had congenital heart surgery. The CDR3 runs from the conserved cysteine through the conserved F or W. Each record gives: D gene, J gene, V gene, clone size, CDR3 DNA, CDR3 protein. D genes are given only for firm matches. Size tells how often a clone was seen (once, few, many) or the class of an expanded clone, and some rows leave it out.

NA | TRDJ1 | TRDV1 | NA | TGTGCTCTTGGGGAACAAAAGCTCCACGGTAAACTCATCTTT | CALGEQKLHGKLIF
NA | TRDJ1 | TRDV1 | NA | TGTGCTCTTGGGGAGCTTCCTACGTTTGGGATACGGGTTACAGGAAAGAAACTCATCTTT | CALGELPTFGIRVTGKKLIF
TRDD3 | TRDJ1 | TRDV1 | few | TGTGCTCTTGGGGAAAACCCCTTCCTACCCAACTTGTACTGGGGGATACACACCGATAAACTCATCTTT | CALGENPFLPNLYWGIHTDKLIF
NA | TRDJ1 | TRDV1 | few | TGTGCTCTTGCCCCAAGGGGCTACACCGATAAACTCATCTTT | CALAPRGYTDKLIF
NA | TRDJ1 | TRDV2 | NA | TGTGCCTGTGACACCGGTTTGGGGGTTAACACCGATAAACTCATCTTT | CACDTGLGVNTDKLIF
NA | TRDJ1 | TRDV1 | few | TGTGCTCTTGGGGAATTCCCCGCCCTACTCACCGATAAACTCATCTTT | CALGEFPALLTDKLIF
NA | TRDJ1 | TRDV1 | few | TGTGCTCTTGGGGAAGTCAATTTCGTCGGCCTCACCGATAAACTCATCTTT | CALGEVNFVGLTDKLIF
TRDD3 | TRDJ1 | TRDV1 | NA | TGTGCTCTTGGGGAACTCCAGCGAGGTCCCGTACTGGGGGATATTGGCACCGATAAACTCATCTTT | CALGELQRGPVLGDIGTDKLIF
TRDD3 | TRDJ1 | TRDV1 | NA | TGTGCTCTTGGGGAACCCTCAGCCTTACTGGGGGATGAACGTAAACTCATCTTT | CALGEPSALLGDERKLIF
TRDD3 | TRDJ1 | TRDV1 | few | TGTGCTCTTGGGGGACACCCCGTACTGGGGGATAAGGCCACCGATAAACTCATCTTT | CALGGHPVLGDKATDKLIF
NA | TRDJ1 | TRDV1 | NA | TGTGCTCTTGGGGCACCCCTGGATGGTCTCCTTACTCTACTGGACACCGATAAACTCATCTTT | CALGAPLDGLLTLLDTDKLIF
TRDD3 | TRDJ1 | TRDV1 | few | TGTGCTCTTGGGGCCATACGACTGGGGGATACTGGGGTACCGTACACCGATAAACTCATCTTT | CALGAIRLGDTGVPYTDKLIF
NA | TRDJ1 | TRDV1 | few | TGTGCTCTTGGGGAACACGTAGGGAGGTGGGTGGACTACACCGATAAACTCATCTTT | CALGEHVGRWVDYTDKLIF
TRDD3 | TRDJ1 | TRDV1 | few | TGTGCTCTTGGGGAACTAACCTACATAATTGGTCTGGGGGAGACCGATAAACTCATCTTT | CALGELTYIIGLGETDKLIF
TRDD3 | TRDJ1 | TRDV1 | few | TGTGCTCTTGGGGAACCACCTGGGGGATACTGTCGGACCGATAAACTCATCTTT | CALGEPPGGYCRTDKLIF
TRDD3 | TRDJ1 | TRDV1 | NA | TGTGCTCTTGGGACCTCCTACGACACTGGGGGATGCACCGATAAACTCATCTTT | CALGTSYDTGGCTDKLIF
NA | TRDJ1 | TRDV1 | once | TGTGCTCTTGGGGAACCCCACCCCCCGCCCTGGGGATACACCGATAAACTCATCTTT | CALGEPHPPPWGYTDKLIF
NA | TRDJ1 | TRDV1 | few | TGTGCTCTTGGGGAACCCCGGTTTGGCAAACACACCGATAAACTCATCTTT | CALGEPRFGKHTDKLIF
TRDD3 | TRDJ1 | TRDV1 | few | TGTGCTCTTGGGGAACTAGAGAGGTCCTACATAGGAAATGGGGGATACGCGGTGTACACCGATAAACTCATCTTT | CALGELERSYIGNGGYAVYTDKLIF
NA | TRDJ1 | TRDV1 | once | TGTGCTCTAACGCACCCCGGACCCCCGGACACCGATAAACTCATCTTT | CALTHPGPPDTDKLIF
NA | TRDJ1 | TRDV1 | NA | TGTGCTCTTGGGGCCCCAATCTCTTCTAAACTCATCTTT | CALGAPISSKLIF
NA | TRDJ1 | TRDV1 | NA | TGTGCTCTTGGGGAACTACGCCTATCCGATAAACTCATCTTT | CALGELRLSDKLIF
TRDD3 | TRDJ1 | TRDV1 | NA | TGTGCTCTCGCCTTTGGGGGATACACCGATAAACTCATCTTT | CALAFGGYTDKLIF
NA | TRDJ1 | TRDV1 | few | TGTGCTCTTGGGGAAATGGTGAGCCACTACCTACAAACCGATAAACTCATCTTT | CALGEMVSHYLQTDKLIF
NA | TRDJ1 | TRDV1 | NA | TGTGCTCTTGGTGTTACTGGGACCCTGTACACCGATAAACTCATCTTT | CALGVTGTLYTDKLIF